This TCR beta chain was documented in a study of human T cells and chemical hapten exposure. In the study overall: While the approximately 23-week study was under way, patients received diphenylcyclopropenone on the scalp every week. Variation in per-sample TCR yields came mainly from small pooled library volume differences.

Time point denoted: patch test 3, about 24 weeks after DPC sensitization. Indicated treatment: therapeutic diphenylcyclopropenone sensitization with weekly scalp DPC. Total RNA was extracted from unfractionated whole blood. Unique molecular identifiers were attached to individual cDNA molecules during library preparation. MiXCR, run by TCRdb on the RACE reads, gives a single entry per CDR3 protein. The table lists 90,000 to 110,000 distinct CDR3 sequences, 30% to 35% of them singletons. The sequence came from a man in his forties or fifties with alopecia areata. Some clones in this sample may be carry-over from other donors' samples. The starting material was whole blood, obtained in connection with sensitization to the hapten diphenylcyclopropenone (DPC).

In DNA, the CDR3 is TGCGCCAGCAGCCCCCATCCGAAGGGCCGGACAGATACGCAGTATTTT. As protein: CASSPHPKGRTDTQYF. The rearrangement joins TRBV4-3 to TRBJ2-3; D is unresolved. Trimming took off 4 bases at V and 3 bases at J, with 17 bases between the two ends. The CDR3 has 16 amino acids. CDR1 is LGHNA, CDR2 YSLEER, per germline.